This T cell receptor beta chain was captured by sequencing in a study of spatial heterogeneity in lung cancer. Study in general: Follow-up PBMC samples were sequenced when available, at a median of approximately 24 months after resection. Sequencing consistently turned up more beta-chain sequences than alpha-chain sequences.

TCRdb re-analysed the 5' RACE reads in MiXCR, keeping a single row per CDR3 protein. The sample shows roughly 120,000 distinct CDR3 sequences, 9% to 15% of them seen only once. This clonotype was seen at least ten times. Time point given: blood at routine non-recurrence follow-up after resection. Material for sequencing was whole RNA from tumor, nontumor lung or frozen PBMC, left unsorted. The sequence derives from a male donor with early-stage non-small cell lung cancer. This sample comprised PBMCs, obtained at follow-up.

The CDR3 is CASSLDGGRGQPQHF. CDR3 coding DNA: TGCGCCAGCAGCTTGGATGGGGGCAGGGGTCAGCCCCAGCATTTT. The V gene is TRBV5-1, the J gene TRBJ1-5; TRBD1 is a possible D gene (6 bases). V was cut by 0 bases and J by 6 bases, with 13 bases left in between. CDR1 SGHRS and CDR2 YFSETQ come from the germline V gene. The CDR3 runs to 15 residues.